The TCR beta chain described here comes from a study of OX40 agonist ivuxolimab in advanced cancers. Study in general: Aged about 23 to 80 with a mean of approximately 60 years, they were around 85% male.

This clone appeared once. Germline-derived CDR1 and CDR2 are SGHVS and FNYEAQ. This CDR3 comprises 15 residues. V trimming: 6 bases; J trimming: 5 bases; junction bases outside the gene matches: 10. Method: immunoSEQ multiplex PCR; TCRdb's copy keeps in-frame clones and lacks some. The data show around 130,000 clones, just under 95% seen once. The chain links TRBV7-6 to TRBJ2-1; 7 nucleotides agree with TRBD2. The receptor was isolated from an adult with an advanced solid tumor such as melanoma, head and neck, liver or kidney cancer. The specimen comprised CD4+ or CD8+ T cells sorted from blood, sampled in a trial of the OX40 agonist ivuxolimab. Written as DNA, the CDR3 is TGTGCCAGCAGTCAGTGGGAGGGCCGTAACAATGAGCAGTTCTTC. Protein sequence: CASSQWEGRNNEQFF. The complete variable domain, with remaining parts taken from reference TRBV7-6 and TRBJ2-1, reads GAGVSQSPRYKVTKRGQDVALRCDPISGHVSLYWYRQALGQGPEFLTYFNYEAQQDKSGLPNDRFSAERPEGSISTLTIQRTEQRDSAMYRCASSQWEGRNNEQFFGPGTRLTVL.